Sequencing of this T cell receptor beta chain was carried out in a study of T cells in Graves' hyperthyroidism and ophthalmopathy. It was RNA transcripts that yielded the amplified TCR beta CDR3 regions. First-round RT-PCR targeting the TCR CDR3 was performed with the HTBI primer set. From the multiplex PCR reads, TCRdb called clonotypes with MiXCR, one entry per CDR3 protein. The sample carries some 460,000 distinct CDR3 sequences, 15% to 17% recorded once. The PBMCs were taken from approximately 9 ml of fresh peripheral blood. Per the germline V gene, CDR1 is SEHNR and CDR2 is FQNEAQ (reference sequence). V was shortened by 8 bases and J by 6 bases, with 17 bases between the two germline ends. The CDR3 length is 14 residues.

The chain joins TRBV7-9 to TRBJ1-3; D uncertain. This clonotype was obtained from a woman younger than 35 with Graves' hyperthyroidism. The sequenced sample consisted of blood. For the CDR3, the DNA is TGTGCCAGCTTCAGGCGGGCGGACCTAAACACCATATATTTT. The encoded protein is CASFRRADLNTIYF.